This T cell receptor (beta chain) originates from a study of beta chain features in type 1 diabetes. On the study more broadly: There was similarity between patients and healthy donors in age, gender and cell yields. Study-wide points: Patients with type 1 diabetes showed fewer VDJ junction insertions and more deletions.

Expressed TCRB transcripts were sequenced because the entire RNA isolate underwent reverse transcription. Assay used: immunoSEQ multiplex PCR; TCRdb lists only in-frame clones, some missing. The table records 150,000 to 200,000 clones, less than 9.5% of them present only once. Worth noting for this clone: Its antigen is as yet unknown.

The V gene end was trimmed by 5 bases and the J gene end by 7 bases; junction bases not matched to a gene: 8. The CDR3 consists of 15 residues. Looked up from germline, CDR1 is LNHDA and CDR2 is SQIVND (reference sequence). Sequences were obtained from central memory CD4+ T cells from blood. The gene calls are TRBV19 and TRBJ2-7; 13 bases match TRBD2. The clonotype was recovered from a woman aged 18-35 years in good health. In DNA, the CDR3 is TGTGCCAGTAGTCCGGGACTAGCGGGGACGGGGGAGCAGTACTTC. Translating gives CASSPGLAGTGEQYF.